The 10 T cell receptor beta chains below all came from one sample that was sequenced in a study of cytomegalovirus exposure and HLA in healthy donors. Researchers ran the PCR with 60 Vbeta and 13 Jbeta primers. Profiling relied on immunoSEQ multiplex PCR, and the TCRdb table lists in-frame clones only, not all of them. The repertoire has under 150,000 clones, about four fifths of them found once; the top ten carry 3% to 3.5%. The sequenced sample consisted of PBMCs. Receptors were obtained from a female donor in good health and CMV-seronegative.

The rearrangement uses TRBV9 and TRBJ1-1, with 8 bases aligning to TRBD1. CDR3 length equals 16 residues. V lost 4 bases, J lost 0 bases, and 8 bases stayed unmatched. Germline V gene sequence: CDR1 SGDLS, CDR2 YYNGEE. The DNA of the CDR3 is TGTGCCAGCAGCACCTATGAGGACAGGGTGAACACTGAAGCTTTCTTT. Translated, it gives CASSTYEDRVNTEAFF.

The V call is TRBV27, the J call TRBJ1-5, with no clear D. V was clipped by 2 bases and J by 0 bases, with 8 bases between them. The CDR3 spans 15 residues. Germline-derived CDR1 and CDR2 are MNHEY and SMNVEV (reference sequence). The CDR3 region is CASSLNRISNQPQHF. The DNA of the CDR3 is TGTGCCAGCAGTTTAAACAGAATTAGCAATCAGCCCCAGCATTTT.

The genes are TRBV6-6 and TRBJ2-7; 13 positions agree with TRBD2. V was pared by 7 bases and J by 6 bases, with 6 bases of the junction left unmatched. The CDR3 spans 14 residues. Germline values: CDR1 MNHNY, CDR2 SVGAGI (reference sequence). The CDR3 DNA reads as TGTGCCAGCAAAGGACTAGCGGGAGCCAGCGAGCAGTACTTC. Its translation is CASKGLAGASEQYF.

The chain carries TRBV7-2 and TRBJ2-7, with 11 bases aligning to TRBD2. This CDR3 spans 14 amino acids. V was pared by 3 bases and J by 3 bases, with 1 base of the junction left unmatched. The germline gives CDR1 SGHTA, CDR2 FQGNSA. The CDR3 here is CASSFSGGGYEQYF. CDR3 bases: TGTGCCAGCAGCTTTAGCGGGGGGGGCTACGAGCAGTACTTC.

This clone was seen a few times. The rearrangement joins TRBV7-2 to TRBJ2-3; TRBD2 agrees at 8 bases. This CDR3 spans 15 amino acids. Germline V gene lookup returns CDR1 SGHTA and CDR2 FQGNSA. Trimming removed 5 bases from V and 6 bases from J; junction bases left unmatched: 10. Here the CDR3 reads CASSPNSGLADTQYF. CDR3 in DNA: TGTGCCAGCAGCCCTAACTCCGGACTAGCCGATACGCAGTATTTT.

This chain links TRBV5-6 with TRBJ2-4, with 7 bases fitting TRBD2. The V gene end was trimmed by 2 bases and the J gene end by 9 bases; junction bases not matched to a gene: 11. The length of the CDR3 is 15 residues. The germline gives CDR1 SGHDT, CDR2 YYEEEE. The CDR3 here is CASSFSGAGVGIQYF. In DNA form, the CDR3 reads TGTGCCAGCAGCTTCAGCGGGGCCGGGGTAGGCATTCAGTACTTC.

The chain couples TRBV6-6 to TRBJ2-5; D call uncertain. The CDR3 runs to 16 residues. Germline CDR1 reads MNHNY; CDR2 reads SVGAGI (reference sequence). V lost 5 bases and J lost 2, with 18 bases in between. This CDR3 reads CASSPRPTVTQETQYF. As DNA, the CDR3 is TGTGCCAGCAGTCCTCGTCCCACAGTGACGCAAGAGACCCAGTACTTC.

The chain carries TRBV27 and TRBJ1-2, with TRBD1 matching 8 bases. The CDR3 is 15 amino acids. Germline loops: CDR1 MNHEY, CDR2 SMNVEV (reference sequence). V trimming: 5 bases; J trimming: 4 bases; junction bases outside the gene matches: 9. The CDR3: CASSVKAGGFYGYTF. Here the CDR3 DNA reads TGTGCCAGCAGTGTCAAGGCAGGGGGCTTCTATGGCTACACCTTC.

The chain links TRBV7-8 to TRBJ2-3; a possible D gene is TRBD2 (7 bases). V shed 5 bases and J shed 3 bases, with 21 bases lying between them. Germline lookup yields CDR1 SGHVS and CDR2 FQNEAQ. The CDR3 has 17 residues. The DNA of the CDR3 is TGTGCCAGCAGCGCCGCGGGGGCGGGAGAGGAAACAGATACGCAGTATTTT. It yields the protein CASSAAGAGEETDTQYF.

The chain uses TRBV4-2 and TRBJ2-7; 12 bases match TRBD2. The CDR3 is 16 residues long. J lost 4 bases, V lost 2 bases, and 6 bases had no gene match. Germline V gene lookup returns CDR1 LGHNA and CDR2 YNFKEQ. The CDR3 loop is CASSQPGLAGKYEQYF. The CDR3 DNA follows: TGTGCCAGCAGCCAACCCGGACTAGCGGGAAAGTACGAGCAGTACTTC.